Following are 5 T cell receptor beta chains from one sample sequenced in a study of blood T cell repertoires in COVID-19. Repertoires were generated with immunoSEQ multiplex PCR, while TCRdb's copy carries only in-frame clones and drops some. The sample comprises a few hundred thousand clones, 75% to 90% of which are singletons, and 2.2% rests with the top ten. Sequenced input: peripheral blood. The receptors originated from a man aged 30 to 45 who had recovered from COVID-19.

V is TRBV24-1 and J is TRBJ2-7; 11 positions agree with TRBD2. There are 16 residues in the CDR3. Germline CDR1 is KGHDR and CDR2 is SFDVKD. V shed 5 bases and J 1 base; nucleotides not matched to a gene: 6. CDR3 nucleotides: TGTGCCACCAGTGGCGAAGGGACTAGCGGATCCTACGAGCAGTACTTC. Translating it yields CATSGEGTSGSYEQYF.

The chain recombines TRBV10-2 with TRBJ1-1; 9 bases are shared with TRBD1. There are 14 residues in the CDR3. Trimming cost V 8 bases and J 4 bases; bases outside gene matches: 8. The germline V gene encodes CDR1 WSHSY and CDR2 SAAADI. CDR3 in amino acids: CASSSGTGTTEAFF. As DNA, the CDR3 is TGCGCCAGCTCCTCCGGGACAGGGACCACTGAAGCTTTCTTT.

V usage is TRBV4-3 and J usage is TRBJ1-4; D uncertain. V lost 2 bases to trimming and J lost 9 bases, with 13 bases between them. CDR1 is LGHNA and CDR2 is YSLEER in the germline V gene. The CDR3 has 14 amino acids. CDR3 DNA: TGCGCCAGCAGCCAATACAACGGGGAAAAAAAACTGTTTTTT. This gives the protein CASSQYNGEKKLFF.

The V call is TRBV27, the J call TRBJ1-5, with TRBD1 matching 9 bases. The CDR3 contains 15 residues. Germline CDR1 reads MNHEY; CDR2 reads SMNVEV (reference sequence). Trimming removed 7 bases from V and 4 bases from J; junction bases left unmatched: 8. Here the CDR3 DNA reads TGTGCCAGCACTAATACAGGGGGCGTAAATCAGCCCCAGCATTTT. It specifies CASTNTGGVNQPQHF.

V gene TRBV21-1 combines with J gene TRBJ2-7; the table's D gene call, TRBD1, was not cross checked with the DNA. TRBV21-1 is a listed pseudogene. The CDR3 contains 15 residues. The CDR3 nucleotides are TGTGCCAGCAGCCCAGGGACAGGAGATCCGTTCGAGCAGTACTTC. It specifies CASSPGTGDPFEQYF.